Below, one T cell receptor (beta chain) is given with its context. Its antigen is unknown. These data belong to a study of T cell responses to AZD1222 COVID-19 vaccine. Data came from immunoSEQ multiplex PCR; TCRdb stores just in-frame clones and leaves some out. Of about 97,000 clones listed, around 89% were seen once; the top ten hold over 6.5%. Study-level points and caveats: At baseline, seropositivity was found in only six or seven AZD1222 recipients. Vaccine-associated CD4 TCRs spanned spike, dominant at 160-218 and 743-854. Clonal diversity was possibly underestimated, and the donors were mostly white British, with more females. Researchers took repertoire samples only after the peak T cell response had come.

CDR3 length equals 15 residues. The germline V gene encodes CDR1 SGDLS and CDR2 YYNGEE. The junction had 6 bases not matched to a gene; V was cut back by 3 bases and J by 6 bases. The chain joins TRBV9 to TRBJ1-6; 7 bases map to TRBD1. This TCR derives from an adult in good health. The input for sequencing was peripheral blood, taken on day 0 of AZD1222 vaccination. Written as DNA, the CDR3 is TGTGCCAGCAGCGCCCCCCCAGGGGGTAATTCACCCCTCCACTTT. Translated, it gives CASSAPPGGNSPLHF.